The 2 T cell receptor beta chains below were found in one sample sequenced in a study of a mutant IDH1 vaccine in newly diagnosed glioma. Noted time point: baseline, week 1 (first vaccination visit). Treatment meaning: pre-vaccination baseline after standard-of-care therapy. Profiled with immunoSEQ multiplex PCR; TCRdb holds only in-frame clones, not every one. The repertoire holds some 100,000 clones, with around four fifths as singletons. The sample here was PBMCs, taken from a glioma patient treated with radiotherapy, temozolomide or both. The receptors stem from a woman in her forties or fifties with glioma.

The chain joins TRBV7-6 to TRBJ2-5, with 8 bases fitting TRBD1. The CDR3 has 16 residues. CDR1 is SGHVS, CDR2 FNYEAQ, per germline. The V gene end was trimmed by 3 bases and the J gene end by 4 bases; junction bases not matched to a gene: 10. DNA of the CDR3: TGTGCCAGCAGCTTCCCCCGGACGGGGACAGGAGAGACCCAGTACTTC. It yields the protein CASSFPRTGTGETQYF.

The chain recombines TRBV5-5 with TRBJ2-7, with D unclear. V was shortened by 3 bases and J by 1 base, with 14 bases between the two germline ends. The CDR3 spans 15 residues. Germline loops: CDR1 SGHKS, CDR2 YYEKEE (reference sequence). CDR3 in amino acids: CASSSVSGGSYEQYF. The CDR3 DNA is TGTGCCAGCAGCTCTGTATCGGGTGGGTCCTACGAGCAGTACTTC.